This TCR beta chain was recorded in a study of blood T cells in healthy people across ages. Study in general: For every two T cells, template switching captured about one barcoded beta molecule.

The CDR3 loop spans 18 amino acids. The V gene's germline CDR1 is SGHRS and CDR2 YFSETQ. V lost 0 bases and J lost 2, with 20 bases in between. This clonotype has a handful of counts. In terms of origin and age, donors were healthy Caucasian individuals from Russia aged 6 to 90. Isolated per sample were at least 7 million PBMCs. A second PCR of roughly 7 to 11 cycles used a sample-barcoded 5' primer and a J-beta primer mix. A template-switch adaptor that had 12 random nucleotides put a tag on each cDNA molecule. TCRdb reprocessed the 5' RACE reads with MiXCR, giving one entry per CDR3 protein. This table holds around 500,000 distinct CDR3 sequences, about 45% found once.

This TCR was recovered from a man at least 80 years old in good health. Sequencing was done on a sample of blood. V gene TRBV5-1 combines with J gene TRBJ1-2; TRBD1 might be the D (6 bases). The CDR3 reads CASSLGGPGSGLNYGYTF. CDR3 nucleotide sequence: TGCGCCAGCAGCTTGGGGGGGCCAGGGTCCGGATTGAACTATGGCTACACCTTC.